This T cell receptor (beta chain) was recovered during a study of shared clonotypes between healthy human individuals (dated by TCRdb to about 2020). Regarding the research as a whole: Two women and a few men aged 18 to 49 years were included in the cohort. For each donor, CD4 naive and CD4 memory were each run on three plates, CD8 naive on two plates, and CD8 memory on one plate. To estimate repertoire size and how much clonotype sharing occurs between individuals, the study deeply sequenced the blood TCR repertoires of several healthy adults. To increase sequencing depth and limit assay-specific biases, different laboratories used diverse techniques to prepare libraries and sequence TCR repertoires. Per donor, leukapheresis produced somewhere between about 0.9 and 9.5 billion PBMCs. General findings and caveats noted by the study authors: Estimated clonotype richness was generally larger for naive than for memory subsets. Incomplete sequencing was indicated by rarefaction of sorted-subset datasets, despite the large sequencing depth. Only blood was sampled, and tissue TCR repertoires likely differ from those in blood. Across a handful of donors, approximately 4.9% of naive CD4, approximately 3.6% of naive CD8, under 2.5% of memory CD4, and approximately 0.4% of memory CD8 clonotypes were shared. Pairwise subsampling indicated that sequencing depth was expected to affect the degree of clonotype sharing among donors. The small number of donors limited the genetic and exposure-history diversity represented. Higher generation probabilities were observed for clonotypes shared by all four sorted-subset donors than for non-shared clonotypes.

Remarks on this clone: It lacks a known antigen. Base qualities are not recorded, but no much larger clone differs from it by a single base.

V and J lose 3 bases and 0 bases, and a span of 13 bases separates them. The CDR3 spans 16 residues, from the cysteine through the phenylalanine. Just CDR3 DNA is preserved here, 48 bases in frame from base 1. CDR1 LNHDA and CDR2 SQIVND are derived from the germline V gene (reference sequence). CD8 naive samples were obtained by positive selection for CCR7 among CD45RO-negative cells, yielding a CD45RA+CCR7+ population from which TemRA cells were excluded. Donors were healthy HIV-negative adults with no recently reported acute infections or vaccinations. Only Caucasian adults living in Nashville, Tennessee, USA were represented among the donors. Blood was obtained by leukapheresis, after which PBMCs were separated by Ficoll-Histopaque density gradient centrifugation and cryopreserved in liquid nitrogen vapor phase. Purity and quantity of every magnetically sorted T cell population were checked by analytical flow cytometry. Genomic DNA was isolated from every sorted fraction and measured by UV absorbance on a Nanodrop 2000c.

TCR CDR3 regions were amplified from genomic DNA by multiplex PCR using the deep immunoSEQ assay. For each cell subset, the extracted genomic DNA was distributed evenly across all wells of several immunoSEQ 96-well plates, and each plate served as one replicate. Each replicate PCR for sorted subsets received around 200 ng genomic DNA, equal to about 30,000 T cell genomes. Purified libraries were quantified with a Qubit 3.0 fluorometer, sized on a Bioanalyzer 2100, and re-quantified with the KAPA Library Quantification kit. Every immunoSEQ 96-well plate was sequenced on a separate single-read 150-cycle Illumina NextSeq 550 flow cell. Processing in the source paper ran as follows. Because only junctional sequences without quality scores were contained in the immunoSEQ output, filtering matching that applied to full-length reads could not be performed. Sequences were annotated with PyIR, a Python wrapper for IgBLAST v1.9, using IMGT germline references to assign V/J genes and CDR3. Reads were filtered out if the reads had weak V/J assignments (E-value above 1e-6), no CDR3, stop codons, out-of-frame junctions, or ambiguous translated residues. V3J clonotypes were defined by identical inferred V gene, J gene, and CDR3 amino acid sequence. To compute the percentage overlap between repertoires, the number of shared unique clonotypes was divided by the size of the smaller repertoire. Richness of each repertoire was evaluated using RTK rarefaction, the Chao1 estimator, and Recon v2.1 estimates of unobserved clonotypes. OLGA was used to compute generation probabilities for all TCRbeta clonotypes that the gDNA method yielded from a handful of donors. In its TCRdb copy, this immuneACCESS table keeps in-frame sequences only and misses some clones. Where compared with another copy, unresolved V genes explain less than half of these, and the others have no known cause. V, J and clone size are taken as reported in that table, and D and trimming were inferred from the DNA itself. Within this sample are about 590,000 clones, with nearly 97% of them counted one time only. Of the sample, approximately 0.1% is held by the ten largest clones.

The receptor's source is a woman aged 30 to 39 in good health. Recombination linked TRBV19 to TRBJ2-3; the D gene is unclear. Sequenced: naive CD8+ T cells sorted from blood. Interpreted using the paper, the cell subset or site label stands for: CD45RA+CCR7+. CDR3 reads: CASSMYGPTSTDTQYF. The nucleotide sequence is given as TGTGCCAGTAGTATGTACGGACCGACGAGCACAGATACGCAGTATTTT.